This is a list of T cell receptor beta chains from one sample in a study of PD-L1 blockade in urothelial cancer. Profiled with immunoSEQ multiplex PCR; TCRdb holds only in-frame clones, not every one. The sample records tens of thousands of clones, approximately 80% being singletons. Sequencing was performed on PBMCs, taken around atezolizumab (anti-PD-L1) treatment. Receptors originate from a man in his 70s with urothelial cancer. Both conserved end residues are part of each CDR3. The order of the fields is V gene, J gene, D gene, clone size, CDR3 protein, CDR3 DNA. The D gene is left open where the match is weak. Some rows mark clone size as missing; the rest say once, few, many or name a class of expanded clone.

V gene: TRBV5-1; J gene: TRBJ2-5; D gene: -; clone size: -; CDR3 protein: CASSQGGPQETQYF; CDR3 DNA: TGCGCCAGCAGCCAAGGGGGACCTCAAGAGACCCAGTACTTC
V gene: TRBV10-2; J gene: TRBJ2-7; D gene: TRBD2; clone size: -; CDR3 protein: CASSRLAGVSYEQYF; CDR3 DNA: TGCGCCAGCAGTAGACTAGCGGGAGTAAGCTACGAGCAGTACTTC
V gene: TRBV5-1; J gene: TRBJ1-1; D gene: -; clone size: -; CDR3 protein: CASSLVGGGNTEAFF; CDR3 DNA: TGCGCCAGCAGCTTGGTGGGGGGGGGCAACACTGAAGCTTTCTTT
V gene: TRBV5-1; J gene: TRBJ1-2; D gene: -; clone size: -; CDR3 protein: CASSFDRNYGYTF; CDR3 DNA: TGCGCCAGCAGCTTCGACAGGAACTATGGCTACACCTTC
V gene: TRBV7-2; J gene: TRBJ2-7; D gene: TRBD2; clone size: -; CDR3 protein: CASSLGASGIGEQYF; CDR3 DNA: TGTGCCAGCAGCTTAGGGGCTAGCGGGATAGGCGAGCAGTACTTC
V gene: TRBV11-2; J gene: TRBJ2-5; D gene: -; clone size: -; CDR3 protein: CASSLVLQGIGETQYF; CDR3 DNA: TGTGCCAGCAGCTTAGTTTTACAGGGTATAGGGGAGACCCAGTACTTC
V gene: TRBV29-1; J gene: TRBJ1-1; D gene: TRBD1; clone size: -; CDR3 protein: CSARDRGSEAFF; CDR3 DNA: TGCAGCGCCCGAGACAGGGGGTCTGAAGCTTTCTTT
V gene: TRBV30; J gene: TRBJ2-3; D gene: TRBD1; clone size: -; CDR3 protein: CAWSTGRVADTQYF; CDR3 DNA: TGTGCCTGGTCGACAGGGAGAGTTGCAGATACGCAGTATTTT
V gene: TRBV7-6; J gene: TRBJ2-3; D gene: -; clone size: -; CDR3 protein: CASSSGLRTDTQYF; CDR3 DNA: TGTGCCAGCAGCTCGGGACTTCGCACAGATACGCAGTATTTT
V gene: TRBV5-8; J gene: TRBJ2-3; D gene: -; clone size: -; CDR3 protein: CASSTRGGTTDTQYF; CDR3 DNA: TGTGCCAGCAGTACCCGTGGGGGCACCACAGATACGCAGTATTTT
V gene: TRBV9; J gene: TRBJ1-4; D gene: TRBD1; clone size: medium-sized; CDR3 protein: CASSVEGTGNEKLFF; CDR3 DNA: TGTGCCAGCAGCGTAGAAGGGACAGGGAATGAAAAACTGTTTTTT
V gene: TRBV7-8; J gene: TRBJ1-2; D gene: -; clone size: -; CDR3 protein: CASSLSYGDSHNYGYTF; CDR3 DNA: TGTGCCAGCAGCTTGAGTTACGGAGACAGCCATAACTATGGCTACACCTTC
V gene: TRBV21-1; J gene: TRBJ2-1; D gene: -; clone size: -; CDR3 protein: CASSKGPRVQSRIDEQFF; CDR3 DNA: TGTGCCAGCAGCAAAGGCCCCAGGGTCCAGTCTCGTATCGATGAGCAGTTCTTC
V gene: TRBV19; J gene: TRBJ1-5; D gene: -; clone size: -; CDR3 protein: CASSIGVHNQPQHF; CDR3 DNA: TGTGCCAGTAGTATCGGGGTGCACAATCAGCCCCAGCATTTT
V gene: TRBV13; J gene: TRBJ2-7; D gene: TRBD2; clone size: -; CDR3 protein: CASSLIGITSGSEFYEQYF; CDR3 DNA: TGTGCCAGCAGCTTAATAGGGATTACTAGCGGGAGTGAATTCTACGAGCAGTACTTC
V gene: TRBV19; J gene: TRBJ2-7; D gene: -; clone size: -; CDR3 protein: CASSPSVEVSYEQYF; CDR3 DNA: TGTGCCAGTAGTCCTTCCGTGGAGGTGTCCTACGAGCAGTACTTC
V gene: TRBV7-2; J gene: TRBJ2-2; D gene: -; clone size: -; CDR3 protein: CASSLVGGGDTGELFF; CDR3 DNA: TGTGCCAGCAGCTTGGTGGGCGGAGGGGACACCGGGGAGCTGTTTTTT
V gene: TRBV21-1; J gene: TRBJ2-7; D gene: -; clone size: -; CDR3 protein: CASSKATRDQFEQYF; CDR3 DNA: TGTGCCAGCAGCAAAGCGACTAGGGACCAGTTCGAGCAGTACTTC
V gene: TRBV27; J gene: TRBJ2-7; D gene: -; clone size: -; CDR3 protein: CASTRRGSYEQYF; CDR3 DNA: TGTGCCAGCACCCGTCGGGGGTCATACGAGCAGTACTTC
V gene: TRBV6-5; J gene: TRBJ2-7; D gene: TRBD2; clone size: -; CDR3 protein: CASSLSGSLREQYF; CDR3 DNA: TGTGCCAGCAGCCTTAGCGGGAGTCTTCGCGAGCAGTACTTC
V gene: TRBV7-2; J gene: TRBJ2-7; D gene: TRBD2; clone size: -; CDR3 protein: CASSLASGGIEQYF; CDR3 DNA: TGTGCCAGCAGCTTAGCTAGCGGGGGAATCGAGCAGTACTTC
V gene: TRBV12-5; J gene: TRBJ2-2; D gene: -; clone size: -; CDR3 protein: CASGMEWAAGELFF; CDR3 DNA: TGTGCTAGTGGCATGGAATGGGCTGCCGGGGAGCTGTTTTTT
V gene: TRBV27; J gene: TRBJ2-7; D gene: TRBD2; clone size: -; CDR3 protein: CASSLIGRTSGTPPYEQYF; CDR3 DNA: TGTGCCAGCAGTTTAATCGGGCGGACTAGCGGTACCCCGCCCTACGAGCAGTACTTC
V gene: TRBV21-1; J gene: TRBJ1-3; D gene: -; clone size: -; CDR3 protein: CASAGQSGNTIYF; CDR3 DNA: TGTGCCAGCGCAGGACAGTCTGGAAACACCATATATTTT
V gene: TRBV6-6; J gene: TRBJ1-6; D gene: -; clone size: few; CDR3 protein: CASSDTGHRNSPLHF; CDR3 DNA: TGTGCCAGCAGTGACACGGGACACCGTAATTCACCCCTCCACTTT
V gene: TRBV30; J gene: TRBJ2-3; D gene: TRBD2; clone size: -; CDR3 protein: CAWSVRRGYTSGRSTDTQYF; CDR3 DNA: TGTGCCTGGAGTGTGCGACGAGGTTACACTAGCGGGAGAAGCACAGATACGCAGTATTTT
V gene: TRBV5-1; J gene: TRBJ2-5; D gene: TRBD2; clone size: -; CDR3 protein: CASSLNAGEETQYF; CDR3 DNA: TGCGCCAGCAGCTTGAATGCGGGGGAAGAGACCCAGTACTTC
V gene: TRBV4-2; J gene: TRBJ2-1; D gene: TRBD2; clone size: -; CDR3 protein: CASSQGAWGLAGGAEQFF; CDR3 DNA: TGTGCCAGCAGCCAAGGGGCCTGGGGACTAGCGGGAGGGGCTGAGCAGTTCTTC
V gene: TRBV5-4; J gene: TRBJ2-7; D gene: TRBD1; clone size: -; CDR3 protein: CASSLDLTDRGHEQYF; CDR3 DNA: TGTGCCAGCAGCTTGGACCTGACCGACAGGGGACACGAGCAGTACTTC
V gene: TRBV19; J gene: TRBJ1-2; D gene: -; clone size: -; CDR3 protein: CATAISVGNYGYTF; CDR3 DNA: TGTGCCACCGCCATTAGCGTCGGGAACTATGGCTACACCTTC
V gene: TRBV6-5; J gene: TRBJ2-3; D gene: -; clone size: -; CDR3 protein: CASSSPTRADTQYF; CDR3 DNA: TGTGCCAGCAGTTCGCCGACTAGGGCAGATACGCAGTATTTT
V gene: TRBV4-1; J gene: TRBJ2-5; D gene: TRBD2; clone size: -; CDR3 protein: CASSLAGDWETQYF; CDR3 DNA: TGCGCCAGCAGCTTAGCGGGGGATTGGGAGACCCAGTACTTC
V gene: TRBV2; J gene: TRBJ1-2; D gene: TRBD1; clone size: -; CDR3 protein: CASTPDRGSYGYTF; CDR3 DNA: TGTGCCAGCACCCCGGACAGGGGAAGCTATGGCTACACCTTC
V gene: TRBV28; J gene: TRBJ1-1; D gene: -; clone size: -; CDR3 protein: CASIPRGGNTEAFF; CDR3 DNA: TGTGCCAGCATCCCTCGGGGGGGGAACACTGAAGCTTTCTTT
V gene: TRBV5-1; J gene: TRBJ2-3; D gene: TRBD1; clone size: -; CDR3 protein: CASSSNQGAPDTQYF; CDR3 DNA: TGCGCCAGCAGCTCTAACCAGGGGGCCCCAGATACGCAGTATTTT
V gene: TRBV5-1; J gene: TRBJ2-7; D gene: TRBD2; clone size: -; CDR3 protein: CASSTGTSGSLYEQYF; CDR3 DNA: TGCGCCAGCAGTACCGGGACTAGCGGGAGTTTATATGAGCAGTACTTC
V gene: TRBV7-7; J gene: TRBJ2-1; D gene: -; clone size: -; CDR3 protein: CASSPSGTYNEQFF; CDR3 DNA: TGTGCCAGCAGCCCTAGTGGTACTTACAATGAGCAGTTCTTC
V gene: TRBV10-1; J gene: TRBJ1-1; D gene: -; clone size: -; CDR3 protein: CASSESPGESIAEAFF; CDR3 DNA: TGCGCCAGCAGTGAGTCCCCCGGGGAGAGTATCGCCGAAGCTTTCTTT
V gene: TRBV7-9; J gene: TRBJ1-2; D gene: TRBD1; clone size: -; CDR3 protein: CASSTTGTDYGYTF; CDR3 DNA: TGTGCCAGCAGCACCACGGGGACAGACTATGGCTACACCTTC
V gene: TRBV14; J gene: TRBJ1-1; D gene: -; clone size: once; CDR3 protein: CASSQLRGISEAFF; CDR3 DNA: TGTGCCAGCAGCCAGTTACGGGGAATCTCTGAAGCTTTCTTT
V gene: TRBV7-8; J gene: TRBJ2-7; D gene: -; clone size: few; CDR3 protein: CASSFPRDGSSYEQYF; CDR3 DNA: TGTGCCAGCAGCTTTCCTCGGGACGGGAGCTCCTACGAGCAGTACTTC
V gene: TRBV29-1; J gene: TRBJ2-2; D gene: -; clone size: -; CDR3 protein: CSVDNTGTGELFF; CDR3 DNA: TGCAGCGTGGACAACACAGGGACCGGGGAGCTGTTTTTT
V gene: TRBV2; J gene: TRBJ2-5; D gene: TRBD2; clone size: -; CDR3 protein: CASSSGLAGGSETQYF; CDR3 DNA: TGTGCCAGCAGCTCGGGACTAGCGGGGGGTTCGGAGACCCAGTACTTC
V gene: TRBV4-1; J gene: TRBJ2-4; D gene: TRBD2; clone size: once; CDR3 protein: CASSQEGGENIQYF; CDR3 DNA: TGCGCCAGCAGCCAAGAGGGAGGGGAAAACATTCAGTACTTC
V gene: TRBV18; J gene: TRBJ2-3; D gene: TRBD1; clone size: -; CDR3 protein: CASSPDRGVGDTQYF; CDR3 DNA: TGTGCCAGCTCACCGGACAGGGGCGTTGGAGATACGCAGTATTTT
V gene: TRBV10-3; J gene: TRBJ2-1; D gene: TRBD1; clone size: -; CDR3 protein: CAIGGQEWDEQFF; CDR3 DNA: TGTGCCATCGGGGGACAGGAGTGGGATGAGCAGTTCTTC
V gene: TRBV11-2; J gene: TRBJ2-5; D gene: TRBD1; clone size: -; CDR3 protein: CASSLGYRGQETQYF; CDR3 DNA: TGTGCCAGCAGCTTAGGCTACAGGGGCCAAGAGACCCAGTACTTC
V gene: TRBV5-6; J gene: TRBJ2-3; D gene: -; clone size: -; CDR3 protein: CASSLLEAQGSSTDTQYF; CDR3 DNA: TGTGCCAGCAGCTTGTTAGAGGCACAGGGCTCTAGCACAGATACGCAGTATTTT
V gene: TRBV2; J gene: TRBJ2-7; D gene: -; clone size: -; CDR3 protein: CASEKLSYEQYF; CDR3 DNA: TGTGCCAGCGAGAAGCTTTCCTACGAGCAGTACTTC
V gene: TRBV19; J gene: TRBJ1-3; D gene: -; clone size: -; CDR3 protein: CASSGTGYSGNTIYF; CDR3 DNA: TGTGCCAGTAGTGGCACAGGGTACTCTGGAAACACCATATATTTT
V gene: TRBV4-1; J gene: TRBJ2-3; D gene: -; clone size: -; CDR3 protein: CASSQDPWEATDTQYF; CDR3 DNA: TGCGCCAGCAGCCAAGATCCGTGGGAGGCCACAGATACGCAGTATTTT
V gene: TRBV7-2; J gene: TRBJ1-5; D gene: -; clone size: few; CDR3 protein: CASSPGVRQPQHF; CDR3 DNA: TGTGCCAGCAGCCCAGGGGTGCGGCAGCCCCAGCATTTT
V gene: TRBV29-1; J gene: TRBJ2-7; D gene: -; clone size: once; CDR3 protein: CSVEDTGSSYEQYF; CDR3 DNA: TGCAGCGTTGAAGACACAGGGAGCTCCTACGAGCAGTACTTC
V gene: TRBV10-1; J gene: TRBJ2-1; D gene: -; clone size: -; CDR3 protein: CASSEAAAGYNEQFF; CDR3 DNA: TGCGCCAGCAGTGAGGCGGCTGCGGGGTACAATGAGCAGTTCTTC
V gene: TRBV6-5; J gene: TRBJ2-1; D gene: -; clone size: -; CDR3 protein: CASSQGNEQFF; CDR3 DNA: TGTGCCAGCTCTCAGGGCAATGAGCAGTTCTTC
V gene: TRBV27; J gene: TRBJ2-1; D gene: TRBD2; clone size: -; CDR3 protein: CASSRTSFVGEQFF; CDR3 DNA: TGTGCCAGCAGCCGGACTAGCTTTGTCGGTGAGCAGTTCTTC
V gene: TRBV4-1; J gene: TRBJ1-3; D gene: -; clone size: -; CDR3 protein: CASSQEGGLGNTIYF; CDR3 DNA: TGCGCCAGCAGCCAAGAGGGGGGGCTTGGAAACACCATATATTTT
V gene: TRBV9; J gene: TRBJ2-2; D gene: -; clone size: -; CDR3 protein: CASSGLRDGQTGELFF; CDR3 DNA: TGTGCCAGCAGCGGCTTGCGGGATGGCCAAACCGGGGAGCTGTTTTTT
V gene: TRBV4-3; J gene: TRBJ2-1; D gene: -; clone size: -; CDR3 protein: CASSRVDAGNNEQFF; CDR3 DNA: TGCGCCAGCAGCCGAGTGGATGCAGGGAACAATGAGCAGTTCTTC
V gene: TRBV19; J gene: TRBJ1-4; D gene: -; clone size: few; CDR3 protein: CASSIGQEKLFF; CDR3 DNA: TGTGCCAGTAGTATTGGACAGGAAAAACTGTTTTTT